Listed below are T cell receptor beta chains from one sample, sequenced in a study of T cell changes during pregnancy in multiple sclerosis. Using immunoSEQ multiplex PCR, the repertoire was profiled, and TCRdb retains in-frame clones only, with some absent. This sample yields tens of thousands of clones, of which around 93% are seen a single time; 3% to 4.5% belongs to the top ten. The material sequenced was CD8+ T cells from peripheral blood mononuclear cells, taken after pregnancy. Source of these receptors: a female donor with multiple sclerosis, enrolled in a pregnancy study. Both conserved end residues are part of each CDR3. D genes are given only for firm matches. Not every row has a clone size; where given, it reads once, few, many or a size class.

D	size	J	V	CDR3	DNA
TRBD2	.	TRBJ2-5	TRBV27	CASSLGGGGRETQYF	TGTGCCAGCAGTTTAGGCGGGGGAGGCCGGGAGACCCAGTACTTC
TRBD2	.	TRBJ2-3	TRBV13	CASSWTSGTTDSTDTQYF	TGTGCCAGCAGCTGGACTAGCGGGACAACAGACAGCACAGATACGCAGTATTTT
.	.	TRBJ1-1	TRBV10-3	CAISEGQGSTEAFF	TGTGCCATCAGTGAGGGTCAGGGTAGCACTGAAGCTTTCTTT
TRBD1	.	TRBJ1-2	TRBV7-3	CASSLTAGTAGSYTF	TGTGCCAGCAGCTTAACAGCCGGGACAGCCGGGAGCTACACCTTC
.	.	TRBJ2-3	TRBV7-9	CASSSGPDTQYF	TGTGCCAGCAGCTCCGGTCCAGATACGCAGTATTTT
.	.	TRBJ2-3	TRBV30	CAGTGDSQGSTDTQYF	TGTGCCGGCACCGGAGACTCCCAGGGGAGCACAGATACGCAGTATTTT
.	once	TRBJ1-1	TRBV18	CAGGITGGAAEAFF	TGTGCCGGAGGGATAACGGGGGGCGCGGCTGAAGCTTTCTTT
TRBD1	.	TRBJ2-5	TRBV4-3	CASSQDRGLRETQYF	TGCGCCAGCAGCCAAGATAGGGGGCTGCGGGAGACCCAGTACTTC
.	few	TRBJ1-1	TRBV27	CASRDGGDTEAFF	TGTGCCAGCAGGGACGGAGGGGACACTGAAGCTTTCTTT
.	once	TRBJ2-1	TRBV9	CASSSWTSSSYNEQFF	TGTGCCAGCAGCTCCTGGACATCGAGCTCCTACAATGAGCAGTTCTTC
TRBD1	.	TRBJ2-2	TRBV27	CASADDRGSVTGELFF	TGTGCCAGCGCGGACGACAGGGGGTCGGTCACCGGGGAGCTGTTTTTT
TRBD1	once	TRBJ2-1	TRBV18	CASSPWTGDNEQFF	TGTGCCAGCTCACCCTGGACAGGGGATAATGAGCAGTTCTTC
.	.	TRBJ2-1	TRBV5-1	CASSFPPRQVLPHEQFF	TGCGCCAGCAGCTTTCCCCCTAGACAGGTCCTACCCCATGAGCAGTTCTTC
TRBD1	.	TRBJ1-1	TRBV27	CASGRGENTEAFF	TGTGCCAGCGGCAGGGGGGAGAACACTGAAGCTTTCTTT
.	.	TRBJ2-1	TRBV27	CASSPQGGEQFF	TGTGCCAGCAGTCCCCAGGGAGGTGAGCAGTTCTTC
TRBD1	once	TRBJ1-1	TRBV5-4	CASSILTGAPVNTEAFF	TGTGCCAGCAGCATCCTGACAGGGGCGCCTGTGAACACTGAAGCTTTCTTT
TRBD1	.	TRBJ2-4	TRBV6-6	CASSSTGGLAKNIQYF	TGTGCCAGCAGCTCCACAGGGGGGCTAGCCAAAAACATTCAGTACTTC
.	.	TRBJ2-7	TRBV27	CASSLSGPGRTHYEQYF	TGTGCCAGCAGTTTATCGGGCCCAGGGCGAACCCACTACGAGCAGTACTTC
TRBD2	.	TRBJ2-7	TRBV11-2	CASTVAGAGNEQYF	TGTGCCAGCACCGTAGCGGGAGCGGGAAACGAGCAGTACTTC
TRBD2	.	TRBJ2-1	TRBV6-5	CASSYSGTSGSNEQFF	TGTGCCAGCAGTTACTCCGGGACTAGCGGGAGTAATGAGCAGTTCTTC